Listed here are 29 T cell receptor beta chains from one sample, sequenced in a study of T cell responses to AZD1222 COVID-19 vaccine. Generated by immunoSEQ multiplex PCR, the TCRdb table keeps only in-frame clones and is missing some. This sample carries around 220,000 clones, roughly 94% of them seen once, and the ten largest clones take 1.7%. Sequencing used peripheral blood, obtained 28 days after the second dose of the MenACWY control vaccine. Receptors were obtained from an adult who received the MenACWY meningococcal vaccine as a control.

The CDR3 sequence is CASSSLGGPNQPQHF. Written as DNA, the CDR3 is TGTGCCAGCAGCTCCCTCGGGGGGCCCAATCAGCCCCAGCATTTT. The gene calls are TRBV7-9 and TRBJ1-5, with D possibly matching TRBD1 (6 bases). Trimming shortened V by 4 bases and J by 3 bases, and 13 bases separated the two germline ends. The CDR3 has 15 residues. Germline assignment: CDR1 SEHNR and CDR2 FQNEAQ (reference sequence).

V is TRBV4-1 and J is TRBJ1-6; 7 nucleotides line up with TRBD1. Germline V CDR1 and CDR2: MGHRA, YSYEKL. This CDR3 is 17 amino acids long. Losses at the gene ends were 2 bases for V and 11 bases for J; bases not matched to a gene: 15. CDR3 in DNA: TGCGCCAGCAGCCAATTGGGGCCGGACAGGAAGATGACACCCCTCCACTTT. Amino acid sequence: CASSQLGPDRKMTPLHF.

CDR3 sequence: CASSLPRRGRPGYGYTF. CDR3 coding DNA: TGTGCCAGCAGCTTACCCCGGCGGGGACGGCCCGGCTATGGCTACACCTTC. The chain employs TRBV7-9 and TRBJ1-2; possibly TRBD1 for D (5 bases). The CDR3 has 17 amino acids. The germline V and J ends were trimmed by 2 bases and 4 bases, with 20 bases remaining between them. CDR1 is SEHNR and CDR2 is FQNEAQ in the germline V gene (reference sequence).

The CDR3 protein is CASSLQGADNTIYF. DNA for the CDR3: TGCGCCAGCAGCTTACAGGGGGCGGATAACACCATATATTTT. The chain joins TRBV5-1 to TRBJ1-3; 9 bases match TRBD1. The CDR3 has 14 amino acids. Germline V gene sequence: CDR1 SGHRS, CDR2 YFSETQ. V was pared by 2 bases and J by 7 bases, with 4 bases of the junction left unmatched.

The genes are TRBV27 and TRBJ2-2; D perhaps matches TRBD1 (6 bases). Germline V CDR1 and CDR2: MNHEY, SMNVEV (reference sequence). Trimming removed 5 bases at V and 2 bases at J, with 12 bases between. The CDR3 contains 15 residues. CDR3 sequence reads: CASSVDRPNTGELFF. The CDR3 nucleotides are TGTGCCAGCAGTGTGGACAGACCTAACACCGGGGAGCTGTTTTTT.

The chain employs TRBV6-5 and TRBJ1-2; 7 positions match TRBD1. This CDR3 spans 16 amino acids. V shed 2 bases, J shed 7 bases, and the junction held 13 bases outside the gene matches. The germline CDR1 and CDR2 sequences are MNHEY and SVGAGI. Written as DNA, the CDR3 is TGTGCCAGCAGTTACCGCCCTTCACAGGGGAGCGGTGGCTACACCTTC. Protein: CASSYRPSQGSGGYTF.

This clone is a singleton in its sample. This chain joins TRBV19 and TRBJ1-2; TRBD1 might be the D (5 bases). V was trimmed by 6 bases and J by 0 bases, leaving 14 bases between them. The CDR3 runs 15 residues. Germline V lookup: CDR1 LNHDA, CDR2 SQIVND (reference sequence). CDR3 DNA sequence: TGTGCCAGTAGGAGGGACGTGGGCTCTAACTATGGCTACACCTTC. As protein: CASRRDVGSNYGYTF.

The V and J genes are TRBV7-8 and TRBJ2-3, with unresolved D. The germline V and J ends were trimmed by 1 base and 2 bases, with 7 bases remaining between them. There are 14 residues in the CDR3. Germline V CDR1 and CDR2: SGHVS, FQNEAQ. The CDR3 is CASSLGRFTDTQYF. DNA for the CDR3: TGTGCCAGCAGCTTAGGCAGGTTCACAGATACGCAGTATTTT.

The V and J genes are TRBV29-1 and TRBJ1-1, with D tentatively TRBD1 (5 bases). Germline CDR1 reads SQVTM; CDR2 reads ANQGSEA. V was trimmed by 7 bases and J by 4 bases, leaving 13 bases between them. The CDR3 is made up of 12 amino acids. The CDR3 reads CSARGGVTEAFF. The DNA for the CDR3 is TGCAGCGCCCGGGGAGGGGTCACTGAAGCTTTCTTT.

The CDR3 DNA follows: TGTGCCTGGAGCCCCGGGGGGTCTCAGTTCTTC. It specifies CAWSPGGSQFF. This rearrangement joins TRBV30 to TRBJ2-1; 7 bases map to TRBD2. Germline assignment: CDR1 GTSNPN and CDR2 SVGIG (reference sequence). V dropped 3 bases and J dropped 13; count of bases not matched to a gene: 6. The CDR3 sequence is 11 residues long. Combining the CDR3 with reference TRBV30 and TRBJ2-1 gives the whole variable domain SQTIHQWPATLVQPVGSPLSLECTVEGTSNPNLYWYRQAAGRGLQLLFYSVGIGQISSEVPQNLSASRPQDRQFILSSKKLLLSDSGFYLCAWSPGGSQFFGPGTRLTVL.

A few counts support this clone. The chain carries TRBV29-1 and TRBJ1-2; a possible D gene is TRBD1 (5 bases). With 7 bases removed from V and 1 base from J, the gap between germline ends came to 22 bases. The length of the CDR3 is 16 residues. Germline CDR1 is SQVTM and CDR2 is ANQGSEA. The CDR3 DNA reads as TGCAGCGACATTCTTTACTCAGGGAGCGATAACTATGGCTACACCTTC. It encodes CSDILYSGSDNYGYTF.

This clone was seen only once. In nucleotides, the CDR3 is TGTGCCAGCAGCCCCAGCGGGCGCTTTAATGAAAAACTGTTTTTT. Its protein product is CASSPSGRFNEKLFF. V is TRBV13 and J is TRBJ1-4; D gene unclear. V was cut by 5 bases and J by 4 bases, with 14 bases left in between. The CDR3 extends over 15 amino acids. The germline CDR1 and CDR2 sequences are PRHDT and FYEKMQ (reference sequence).

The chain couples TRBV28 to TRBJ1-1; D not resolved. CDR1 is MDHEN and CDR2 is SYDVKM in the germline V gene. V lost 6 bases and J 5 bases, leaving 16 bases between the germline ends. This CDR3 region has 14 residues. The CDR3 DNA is TGTGCCAGCAGCCCCCCGATGAGGAGAACTGAAGCTTTCTTT. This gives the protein CASSPPMRRTEAFF.

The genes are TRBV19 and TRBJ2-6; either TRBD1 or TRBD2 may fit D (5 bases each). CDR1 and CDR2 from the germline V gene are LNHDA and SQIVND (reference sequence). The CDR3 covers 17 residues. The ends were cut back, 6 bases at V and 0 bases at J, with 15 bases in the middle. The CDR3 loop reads CASRPRDVVSGANVLTF. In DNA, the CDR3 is TGTGCCAGTAGACCCCGGGACGTTGTCTCTGGGGCCAACGTCCTGACTTTC.

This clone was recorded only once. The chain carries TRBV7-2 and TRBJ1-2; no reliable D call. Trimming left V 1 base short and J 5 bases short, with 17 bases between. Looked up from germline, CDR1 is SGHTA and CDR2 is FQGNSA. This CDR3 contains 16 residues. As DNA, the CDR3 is TGTGCCAGCAGCTTAGTACTCAATCCAGGTCGATATGGCTACACCTTC. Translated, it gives CASSLVLNPGRYGYTF.

The CDR3 DNA reads TGTGCCAGCAGCGTTCTGGGGGGGAGATACACAGATACGCAGTATTTT. This gives the protein CASSVLGGRYTDTQYF. The chain recombines TRBV9 with TRBJ2-3; 7 nucleotides align to TRBD2. The CDR3 totals 16 residues. Germline CDR1 reads SGDLS; CDR2 reads YYNGEE. J was trimmed by 2 bases and V by 2 bases; bases with no gene match: 8. The full variable domain, completed using reference TRBV9 and TRBJ2-3, is DSGVTQTPKHLITATGQRVTLRCSPRSGDLSVYWYQQSLDQGLQFLIQYYNGEERAKGNILERFSAQQFPDLHSELNLSSLELGDSALYFCASSVLGGRYTDTQYFGPGTRLTVL.

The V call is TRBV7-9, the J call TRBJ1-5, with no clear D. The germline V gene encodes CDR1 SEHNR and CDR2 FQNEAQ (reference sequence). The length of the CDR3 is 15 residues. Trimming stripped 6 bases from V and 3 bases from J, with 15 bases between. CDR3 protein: CASSPSGPLNQPQHF. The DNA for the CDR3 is TGTGCCAGCAGTCCATCCGGGCCCCTCAATCAGCCCCAGCATTTT.

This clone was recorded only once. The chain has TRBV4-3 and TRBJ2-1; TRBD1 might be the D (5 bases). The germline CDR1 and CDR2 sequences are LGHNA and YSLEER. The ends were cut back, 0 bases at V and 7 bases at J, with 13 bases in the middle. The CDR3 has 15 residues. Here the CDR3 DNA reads TGCGCCAGCAGCCAAGATCGGGCAGGGTATAATGAGCAGTTCTTC. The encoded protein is CASSQDRAGYNEQFF.

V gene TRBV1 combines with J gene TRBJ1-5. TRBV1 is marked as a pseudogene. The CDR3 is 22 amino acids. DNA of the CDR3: TGCACCAGCAGCCAAAACCTCCAGATCAGGGGGGGAGGCCGAAATAGCAATCAGCCCCAGCATTTT. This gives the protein CTSSQNLQIRGGGRNSNQPQHF.

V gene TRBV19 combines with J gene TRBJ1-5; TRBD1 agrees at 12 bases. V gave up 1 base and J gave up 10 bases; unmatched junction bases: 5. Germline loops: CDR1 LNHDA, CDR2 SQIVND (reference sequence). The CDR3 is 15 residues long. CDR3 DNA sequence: TGTGCCAGTAGTATAGGGGGACAGGGGGCGGCACCCCAGCATTTT. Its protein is CASSIGGQGAAPQHF.

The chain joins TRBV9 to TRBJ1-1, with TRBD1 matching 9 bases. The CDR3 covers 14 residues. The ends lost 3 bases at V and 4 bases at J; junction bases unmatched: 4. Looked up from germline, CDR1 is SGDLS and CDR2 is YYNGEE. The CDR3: CASSETGGFTEAFF. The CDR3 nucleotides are TGTGCCAGCAGCGAAACAGGGGGCTTCACTGAAGCTTTCTTT.

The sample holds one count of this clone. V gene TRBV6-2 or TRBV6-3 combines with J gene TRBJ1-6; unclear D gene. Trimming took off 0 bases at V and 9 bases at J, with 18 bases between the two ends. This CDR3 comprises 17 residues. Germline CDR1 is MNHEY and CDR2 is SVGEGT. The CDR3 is CASSYSWQISVGSPLHF. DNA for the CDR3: TGTGCCAGCAGTTACTCGTGGCAGATCTCGGTGGGTTCACCCCTCCACTTT.

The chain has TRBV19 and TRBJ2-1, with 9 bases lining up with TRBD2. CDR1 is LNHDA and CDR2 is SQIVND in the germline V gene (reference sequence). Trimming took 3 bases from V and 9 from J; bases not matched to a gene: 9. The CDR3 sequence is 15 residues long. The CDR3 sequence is CASSMRLAGSAEQFF. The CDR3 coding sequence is TGTGCCAGTAGTATGAGGCTAGCGGGATCCGCTGAGCAGTTCTTC.

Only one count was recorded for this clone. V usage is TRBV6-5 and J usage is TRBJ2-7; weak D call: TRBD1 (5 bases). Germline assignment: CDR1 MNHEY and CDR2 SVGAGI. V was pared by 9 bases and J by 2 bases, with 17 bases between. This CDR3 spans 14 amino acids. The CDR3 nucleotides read TGTGCCAGTACGGCCCTCGACAGTACCTACGAGCAGTACTTC. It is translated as CASTALDSTYEQYF.

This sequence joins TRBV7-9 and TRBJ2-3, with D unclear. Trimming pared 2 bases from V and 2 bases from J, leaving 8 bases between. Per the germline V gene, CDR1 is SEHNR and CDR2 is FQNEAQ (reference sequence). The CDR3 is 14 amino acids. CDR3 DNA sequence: TGTGCCAGCAGCTTAACTCGAACCACAGATACGCAGTATTTT. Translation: CASSLTRTTDTQYF. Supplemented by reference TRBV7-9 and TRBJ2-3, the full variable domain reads DTGVSQNPRHKITKRGQNVTFRCDPISEHNRLYWYRQTLGQGPEFLTYFQNEAQLEKSRLLSDRFSAERPKGSFSTLEIQRTEQGDSAMYLCASSLTRTTDTQYFGPGTRLTVL.

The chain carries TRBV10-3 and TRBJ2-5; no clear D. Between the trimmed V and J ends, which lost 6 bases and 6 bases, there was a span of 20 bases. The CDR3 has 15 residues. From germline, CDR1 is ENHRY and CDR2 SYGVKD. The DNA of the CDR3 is TGTGCCATCAGCAAAGATCGACCAACCGAAAAGACCCAGTACTTC. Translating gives CAISKDRPTEKTQYF.

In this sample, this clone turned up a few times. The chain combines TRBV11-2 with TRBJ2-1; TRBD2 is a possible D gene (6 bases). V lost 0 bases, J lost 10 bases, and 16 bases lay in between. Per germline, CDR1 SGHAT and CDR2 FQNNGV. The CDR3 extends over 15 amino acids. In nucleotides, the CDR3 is TGTGCCAGCAGCTTAGATCGGGCGACTAGTTGGGAGCAGTTCTTC. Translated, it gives CASSLDRATSWEQFF. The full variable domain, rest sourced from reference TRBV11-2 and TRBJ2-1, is EAGVAQSPRYKIIEKRQSVAFWCNPISGHATLYWYQQILGQGPKLLIQFQNNGVVDDSQLPKDRFSAERLKGVDSTLKIQPAKLEDSAVYLCASSLDRATSWEQFFGPGTRLTVL.

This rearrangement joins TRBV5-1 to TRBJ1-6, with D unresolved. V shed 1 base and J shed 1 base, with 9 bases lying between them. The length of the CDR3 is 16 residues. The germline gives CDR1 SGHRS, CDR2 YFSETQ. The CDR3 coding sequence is TGCGCCAGCAGCTTGTCTCCGGGATCCTATAATTCACCCCTCCACTTT. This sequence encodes CASSLSPGSYNSPLHF.

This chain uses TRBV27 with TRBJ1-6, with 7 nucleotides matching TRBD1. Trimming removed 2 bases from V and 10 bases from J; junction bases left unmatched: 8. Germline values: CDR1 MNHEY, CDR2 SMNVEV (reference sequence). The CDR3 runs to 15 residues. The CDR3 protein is CASSLHRQGHSPLHF. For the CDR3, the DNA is TGTGCCAGCAGTTTACACAGACAGGGACACTCACCCCTCCACTTT.